The 4 T cell receptor beta chains below come from one sample, sequenced in a study of CD8 T cells in ankylosing spondylitis. TCRdb called the 5' RACE reads again in MiXCR, with one record for every CDR3 protein. The sample has about 240,000 distinct CDR3 sequences; about 9.1% are singletons. Material for sequencing was blood, either unsorted or a sorted T cell fraction (not recorded which). The receptors originated from a male donor with ankylosing spondylitis or in good health (not recorded which).

This clonotype was observed a handful of times. The chain uses TRBV10-3 and TRBJ2-2; the match to TRBD1 covers 10 bases. V dropped 5 bases and J dropped 5; count of bases not matched to a gene: 8. This CDR3 comprises 16 residues. Germline CDR1 is ENHRY and CDR2 is SYGVKD. The CDR3, as DNA: TGTGCCATCAGTCCCGGGGGACAGGGGAGAACCGGGGAGCTGTTTTTT. Encoded protein: CAISPGGQGRTGELFF.

This clonotype was found a few times. The junction differs from germline at one of its ends, possibly a read error. V usage is TRBV5-1 and J usage is TRBJ2-7; TRBD2 matches at 8 bases. The CDR3 covers 17 residues. Germline values: CDR1 SGHRS, CDR2 YFSETQ. The CDR3 is CASSLDPREGSTYEQYF. CDR3 sequence (DNA): TGCGCCAGCAGTTTGGACCCACGGGAGGGCAGCACCTACGAGCAGTACTTC.

There are many counts of this clonotype. V usage is TRBV6-5 and J usage is TRBJ2-6; 8 nucleotides align to TRBD2. After removal of 4 bases from V and 2 bases from J, the junction contained 4 bases not matched to a gene. CDR1 is MNHEY, CDR2 SVGAGI, per germline. The CDR3 loop spans 16 amino acids. CDR3 amino acids: CASSSGGVAGANVLTF. CDR3 bases: TGTGCCAGCAGTTCGGGAGGGGTGGCTGGGGCCAACGTCCTGACTTTC.

The sample holds a few counts of this clonotype. The chain employs TRBV18 and TRBJ2-1; the match to TRBD2 covers 12 bases. Per the germline V gene, CDR1 is KGHSH and CDR2 is LQKENI. The trim removed 4 bases at V and 7 bases at J, leaving 11 bases unmatched. The CDR3 is 17 amino acids. CDR3: CASSRYTSGGPQNEQFF. The CDR3 DNA reads TGTGCCAGCTCACGATATACTAGCGGGGGGCCCCAGAATGAGCAGTTCTTC.